The present entry profiles one T cell receptor beta chain with its context. The sample originates from a study of blood T cell repertoires in COVID-19. Study-wide context: Italy, Spain and the United States were the sources of the convalescent and acute COVID-19 samples. From T cells, B-cell-depleted T cells, or PBMCs came the material, which was cDNA or gDNA.

In the original workflow: Researchers report that nucleated cell counts were estimated from reference gene primer amplification. The assay was immunoSEQ multiplex PCR, and TCRdb's table has in-frame clones only and misses some. V, J and clone size reflect that table, while D and trimming were determined from the DNA. The top ten clones hold roughly 5% of a sample with some 31,000 clones, over 90% of them seen once. Trimming pared 6 bases from V and 9 bases from J, leaving 12 bases between. The V gene's germline CDR1 is MNHEY and CDR2 SVGAGI. The CDR3 runs to 12 residues. The receptor's source is a human donor in a cohort sampled during active COVID-19. The rearrangement joins TRBV6-5 to TRBJ2-1; no reliable D call. The specimen sequenced was peripheral blood. The CDR3 reads CASSPAGGEQFF. In DNA, the CDR3 is TGTGCCAGCAGCCCGGCTGGCGGTGAGCAGTTCTTC.